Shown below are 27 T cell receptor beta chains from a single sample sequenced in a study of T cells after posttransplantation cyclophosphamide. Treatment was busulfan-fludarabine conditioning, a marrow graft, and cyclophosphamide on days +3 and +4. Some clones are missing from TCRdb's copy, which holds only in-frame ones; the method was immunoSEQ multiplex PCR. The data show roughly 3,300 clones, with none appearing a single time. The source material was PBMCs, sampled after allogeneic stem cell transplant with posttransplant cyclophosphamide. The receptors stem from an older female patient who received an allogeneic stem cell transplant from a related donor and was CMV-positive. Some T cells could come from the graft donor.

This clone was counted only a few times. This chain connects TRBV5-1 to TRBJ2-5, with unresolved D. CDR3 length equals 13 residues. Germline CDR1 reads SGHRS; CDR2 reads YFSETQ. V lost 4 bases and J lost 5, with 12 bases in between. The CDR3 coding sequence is TGCGCCAGCAGCACGATAGCCCGCGAGACCCAGTACTTC. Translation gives CASSTIARETQYF.

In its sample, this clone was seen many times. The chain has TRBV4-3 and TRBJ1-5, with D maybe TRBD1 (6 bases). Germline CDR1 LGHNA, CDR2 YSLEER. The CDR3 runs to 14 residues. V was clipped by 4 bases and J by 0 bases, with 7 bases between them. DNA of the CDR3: TGCGCCAGCAGCCGGGACATTAGCAATCAGCCCCAGCATTTT. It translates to CASSRDISNQPQHF.

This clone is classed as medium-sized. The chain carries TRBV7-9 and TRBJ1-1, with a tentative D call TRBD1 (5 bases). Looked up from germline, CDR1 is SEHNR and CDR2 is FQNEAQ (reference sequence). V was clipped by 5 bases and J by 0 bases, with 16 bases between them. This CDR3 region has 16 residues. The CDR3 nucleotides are TGTGCCAGCAGCCCGGGGGGGGACTTGGTGAACACTGAAGCTTTCTTT. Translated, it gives CASSPGGDLVNTEAFF.

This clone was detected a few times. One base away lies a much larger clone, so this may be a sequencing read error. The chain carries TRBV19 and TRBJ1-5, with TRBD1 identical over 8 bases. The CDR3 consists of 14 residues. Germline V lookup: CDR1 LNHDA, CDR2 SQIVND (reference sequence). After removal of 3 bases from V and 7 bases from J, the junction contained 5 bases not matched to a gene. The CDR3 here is CASSIGQGAQPQHF. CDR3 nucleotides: TGTGCCAGTAGTATCGGACAGGGAGCGCAGCCCCAGCATTTT.

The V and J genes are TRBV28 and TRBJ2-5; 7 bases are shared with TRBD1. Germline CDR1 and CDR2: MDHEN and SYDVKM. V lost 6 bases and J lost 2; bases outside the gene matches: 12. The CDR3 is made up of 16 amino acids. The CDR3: CASSGFDPGQQETQYF. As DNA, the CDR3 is TGTGCCAGCAGCGGATTTGACCCGGGACAGCAAGAGACCCAGTACTTC.

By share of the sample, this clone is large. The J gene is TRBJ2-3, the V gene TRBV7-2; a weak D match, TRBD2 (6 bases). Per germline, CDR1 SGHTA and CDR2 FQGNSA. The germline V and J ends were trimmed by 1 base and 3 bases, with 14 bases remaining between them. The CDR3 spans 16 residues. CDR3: CASSLGGGVETDTQYF. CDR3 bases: TGTGCCAGCAGCTTAGGGGGCGGGGTCGAAACAGATACGCAGTATTTT.

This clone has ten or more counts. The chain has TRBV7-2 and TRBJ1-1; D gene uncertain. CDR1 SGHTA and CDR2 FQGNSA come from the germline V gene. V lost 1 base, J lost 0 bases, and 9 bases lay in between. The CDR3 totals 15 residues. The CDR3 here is CASSLVPRLNTEAFF. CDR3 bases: TGTGCCAGCAGCTTAGTGCCACGGTTGAACACTGAAGCTTTCTTT. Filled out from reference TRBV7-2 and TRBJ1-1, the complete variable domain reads GAGVSQSPSNKVTEKGKDVELRCDPISGHTALYWYRQSLGQGLEFLIYFQGNSAPDKSGLPSDRFSAERTGGSVSTLTIQRTQQEDSAVYLCASSLVPRLNTEAFFGQGTRLTVV.

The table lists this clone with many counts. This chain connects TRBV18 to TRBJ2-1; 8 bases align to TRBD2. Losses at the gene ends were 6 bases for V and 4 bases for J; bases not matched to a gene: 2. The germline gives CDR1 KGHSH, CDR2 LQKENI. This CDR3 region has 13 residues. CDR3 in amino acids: CASSRGDYNEQFF. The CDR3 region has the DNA TGTGCCAGCTCGCGGGGGGATTACAATGAGCAGTTCTTC.

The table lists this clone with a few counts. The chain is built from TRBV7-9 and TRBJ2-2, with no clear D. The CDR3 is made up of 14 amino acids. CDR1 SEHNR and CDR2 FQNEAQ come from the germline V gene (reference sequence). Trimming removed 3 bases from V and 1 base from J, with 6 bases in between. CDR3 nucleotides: TGTGCCAGCAGCTTGACACAGAACACCGGGGAGCTGTTTTTT. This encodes CASSLTQNTGELFF.

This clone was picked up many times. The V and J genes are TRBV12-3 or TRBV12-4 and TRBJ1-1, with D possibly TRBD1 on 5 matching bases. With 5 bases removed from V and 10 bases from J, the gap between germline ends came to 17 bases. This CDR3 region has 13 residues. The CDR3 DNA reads TGTGCCAGCAGTGTATCTGGGGGGTTAAGAGCTTTCTTT. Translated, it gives CASSVSGGLRAFF.

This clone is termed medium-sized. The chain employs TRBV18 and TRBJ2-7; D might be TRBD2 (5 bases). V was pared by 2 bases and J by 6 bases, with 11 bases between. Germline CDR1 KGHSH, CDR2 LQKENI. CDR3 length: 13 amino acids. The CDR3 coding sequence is TGTGCCAGCTCACCAATACTAGAGGGCGAGCAGTACTTC. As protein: CASSPILEGEQYF. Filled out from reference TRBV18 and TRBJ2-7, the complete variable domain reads NAGVMQNPRHLVRRRGQEARLRCSPMKGHSHVYWYRQLPEEGLKFMVYLQKENIIDESGMPKERFSAEFPKEGPSILRIQQVVRGDSAAYFCASSPILEGEQYFGPGTRLTVT.

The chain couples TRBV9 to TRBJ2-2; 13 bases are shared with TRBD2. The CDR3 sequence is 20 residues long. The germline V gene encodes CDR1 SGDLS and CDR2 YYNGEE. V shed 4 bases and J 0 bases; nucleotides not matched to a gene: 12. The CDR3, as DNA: TGTGCCAGCAGCCTCCTCGCGGGACTAGCGGGAAGGTCGAACACCGGGGAGCTGTTTTTT. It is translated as CASSLLAGLAGRSNTGELFF.

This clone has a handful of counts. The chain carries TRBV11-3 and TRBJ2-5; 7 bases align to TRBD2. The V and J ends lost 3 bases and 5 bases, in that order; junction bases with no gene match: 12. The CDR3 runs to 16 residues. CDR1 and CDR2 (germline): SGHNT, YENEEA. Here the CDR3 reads CASSLSGPREGETQYF. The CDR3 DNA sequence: TGTGCCAGCAGCTTGTCTGGACCCAGGGAGGGGGAGACCCAGTACTTC.

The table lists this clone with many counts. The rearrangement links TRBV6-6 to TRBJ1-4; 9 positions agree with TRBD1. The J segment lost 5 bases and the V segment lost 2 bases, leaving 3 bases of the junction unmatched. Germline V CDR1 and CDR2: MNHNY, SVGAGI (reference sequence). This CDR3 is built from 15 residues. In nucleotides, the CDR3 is TGTGCCAGCAGTTACCCCGGACAGGGGAATGAAAAACTGTTTTTT. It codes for CASSYPGQGNEKLFF.

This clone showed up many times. The CDR3 protein is CASSLLSGEKPYNEQFF. The CDR3 nucleotides read TGTGCCAGCAGTCTACTTAGCGGGGAGAAACCCTACAATGAGCAGTTCTTC. The chain uses TRBV28 and TRBJ2-1; 8 nucleotides line up with TRBD2. V was pared by 5 bases and J by 2 bases, with 11 bases of the junction left unmatched. Germline V CDR1 and CDR2: MDHEN, SYDVKM. CDR3 length: 17 amino acids.

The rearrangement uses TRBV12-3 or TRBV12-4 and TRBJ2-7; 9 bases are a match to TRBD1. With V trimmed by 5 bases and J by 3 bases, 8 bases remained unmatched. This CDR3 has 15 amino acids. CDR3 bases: TGTGCCAGCAGTACCCCCGGGACAGGGAACTACGAGCAGTACTTC. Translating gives CASSTPGTGNYEQYF.

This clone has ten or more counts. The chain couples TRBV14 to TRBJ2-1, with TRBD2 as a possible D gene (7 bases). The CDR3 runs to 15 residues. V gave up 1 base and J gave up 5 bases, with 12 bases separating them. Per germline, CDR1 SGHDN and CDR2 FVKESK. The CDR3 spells CASSQGGGPHNEQFF. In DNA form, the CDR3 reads TGTGCCAGCAGCCAAGGCGGGGGCCCACACAATGAGCAGTTCTTC.

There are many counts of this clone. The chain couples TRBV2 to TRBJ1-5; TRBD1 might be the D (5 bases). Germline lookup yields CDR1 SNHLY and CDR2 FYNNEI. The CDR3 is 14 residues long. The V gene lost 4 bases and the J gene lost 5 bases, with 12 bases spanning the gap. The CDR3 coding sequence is TGTGCCAGCAGTGTGCAGGGTATGGATCAGCCCCAGCATTTT. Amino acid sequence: CASSVQGMDQPQHF. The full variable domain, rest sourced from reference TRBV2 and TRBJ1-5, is EPEVTQTPSHQVTQMGQEVILRCVPISNHLYFYWYRQILGQKVEFLVSFYNNEISEKSEIFDDQFSVERPDGSNFTLKIRSTKLEDSAMYFCASSVQGMDQPQHFGDGTRLSIL.

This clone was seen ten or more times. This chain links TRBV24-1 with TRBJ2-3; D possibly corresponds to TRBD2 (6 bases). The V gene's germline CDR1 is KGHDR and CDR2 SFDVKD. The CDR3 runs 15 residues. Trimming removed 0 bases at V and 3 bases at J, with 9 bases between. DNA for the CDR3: TGTGCCACCAGTGATTTGGATCGGGGGACAGATACGCAGTATTTT. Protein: CATSDLDRGTDTQYF.

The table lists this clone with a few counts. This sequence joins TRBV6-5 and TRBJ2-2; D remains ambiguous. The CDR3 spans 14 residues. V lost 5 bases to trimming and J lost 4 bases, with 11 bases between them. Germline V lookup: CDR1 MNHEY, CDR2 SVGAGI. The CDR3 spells CASSPYPSTGELFF. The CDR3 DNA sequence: TGTGCCAGCAGTCCATATCCTAGCACCGGGGAGCTGTTTTTT.

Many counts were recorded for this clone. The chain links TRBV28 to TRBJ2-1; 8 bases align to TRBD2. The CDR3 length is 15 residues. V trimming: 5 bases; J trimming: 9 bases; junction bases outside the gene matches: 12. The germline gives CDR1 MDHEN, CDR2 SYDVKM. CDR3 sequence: CASSHPGTRASEQFF. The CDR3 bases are TGTGCCAGCAGTCACCCCGGGACTAGAGCATCTGAGCAGTTCTTC.

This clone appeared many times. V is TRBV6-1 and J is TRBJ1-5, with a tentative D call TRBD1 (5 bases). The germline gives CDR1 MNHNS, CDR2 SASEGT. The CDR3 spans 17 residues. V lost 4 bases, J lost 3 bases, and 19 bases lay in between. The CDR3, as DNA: TGTGCCAGCAGTGGTAACACCCTCACAGGAGTCAATCAGCCCCAGCATTTT. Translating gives CASSGNTLTGVNQPQHF.

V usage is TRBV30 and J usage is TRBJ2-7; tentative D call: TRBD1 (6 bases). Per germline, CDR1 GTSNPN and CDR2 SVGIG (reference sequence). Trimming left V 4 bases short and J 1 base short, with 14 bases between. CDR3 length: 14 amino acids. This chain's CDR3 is CAWTIQGHSYEQYF. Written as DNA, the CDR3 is TGTGCCTGGACCATCCAGGGACATTCCTACGAGCAGTACTTC.

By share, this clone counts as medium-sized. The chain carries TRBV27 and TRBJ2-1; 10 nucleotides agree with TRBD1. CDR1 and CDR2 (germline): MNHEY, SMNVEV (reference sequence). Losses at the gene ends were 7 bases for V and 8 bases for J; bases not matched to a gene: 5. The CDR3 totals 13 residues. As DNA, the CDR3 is TGTGCCAGCATCCGACAGGGGGCGGATGAGCAGTTCTTC. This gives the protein CASIRQGADEQFF.

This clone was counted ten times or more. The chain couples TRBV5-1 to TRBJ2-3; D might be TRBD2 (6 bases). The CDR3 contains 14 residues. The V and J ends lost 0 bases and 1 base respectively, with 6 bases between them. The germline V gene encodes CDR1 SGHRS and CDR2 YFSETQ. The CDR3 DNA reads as TGCGCCAGCAGCTTGGAGCGGGGCACAGATACGCAGTATTTT. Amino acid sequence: CASSLERGTDTQYF.

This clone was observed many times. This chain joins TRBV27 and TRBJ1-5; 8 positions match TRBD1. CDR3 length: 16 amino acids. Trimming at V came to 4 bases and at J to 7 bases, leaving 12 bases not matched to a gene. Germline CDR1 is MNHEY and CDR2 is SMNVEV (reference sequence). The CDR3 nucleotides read TGTGCCAGCAGTTCCCTACGGACAGGGCTACGACAGCCCCAGCATTTT. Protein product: CASSSLRTGLRQPQHF.

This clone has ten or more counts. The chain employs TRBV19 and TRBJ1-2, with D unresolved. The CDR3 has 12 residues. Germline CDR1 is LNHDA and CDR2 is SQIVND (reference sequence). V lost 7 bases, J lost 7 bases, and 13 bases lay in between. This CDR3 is CASTGSHLGYTF. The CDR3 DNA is TGTGCCAGTACCGGGTCCCATCTTGGCTACACCTTC.